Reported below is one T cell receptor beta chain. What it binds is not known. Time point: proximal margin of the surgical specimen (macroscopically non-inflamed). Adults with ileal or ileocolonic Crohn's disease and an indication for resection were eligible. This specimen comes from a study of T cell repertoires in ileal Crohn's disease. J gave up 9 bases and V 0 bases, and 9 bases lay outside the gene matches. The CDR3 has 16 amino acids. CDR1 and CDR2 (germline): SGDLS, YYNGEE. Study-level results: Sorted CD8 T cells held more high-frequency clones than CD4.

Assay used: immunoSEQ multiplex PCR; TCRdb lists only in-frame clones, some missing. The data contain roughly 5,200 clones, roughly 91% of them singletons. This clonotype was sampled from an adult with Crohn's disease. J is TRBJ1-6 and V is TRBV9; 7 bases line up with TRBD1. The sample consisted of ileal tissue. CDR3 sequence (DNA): TGTGCCAGCAGCGTAGAGGCCGACAGGGTGGGTTCACCCCTCCACTTT. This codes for CASSVEADRVGSPLHF.